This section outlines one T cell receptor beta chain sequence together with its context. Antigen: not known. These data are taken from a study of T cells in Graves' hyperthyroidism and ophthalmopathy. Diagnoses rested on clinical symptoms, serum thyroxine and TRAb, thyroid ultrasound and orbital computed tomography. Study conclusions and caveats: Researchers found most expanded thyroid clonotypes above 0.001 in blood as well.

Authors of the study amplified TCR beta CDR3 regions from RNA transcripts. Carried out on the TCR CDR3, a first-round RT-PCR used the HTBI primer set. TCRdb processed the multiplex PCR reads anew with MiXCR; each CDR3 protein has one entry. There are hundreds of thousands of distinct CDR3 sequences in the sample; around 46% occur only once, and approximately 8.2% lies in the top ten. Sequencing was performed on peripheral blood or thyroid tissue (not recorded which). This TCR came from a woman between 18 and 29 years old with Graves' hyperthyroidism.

CDR3 in amino acids: CSASTVKGGNTGELFF. CDR3 DNA sequence: TGCAGTGCTAGTACAGTAAAGGGAGGGAACACCGGGGAGCTGTTTTTT. The rearrangement uses TRBV20-1 and TRBJ2-2, with D tentatively TRBD2 (6 bases). Between the trimmed V and J ends, which lost 3 bases and 1 base, there was a span of 15 bases. This CDR3 contains 16 residues. CDR1 is DFQATT and CDR2 is SNEGSKA in the germline V gene (reference sequence).